The 4 T cell receptor beta chains reported below all come from one sample, sequenced in a study of control samples from healthy donors and cancer patients. Sequencing used immunoSEQ multiplex PCR; TCRdb keeps in-frame clones, though not all of them. This sample has approximately 9,900 clones, with roughly nine tenths found just once. The sequenced material came from PBMCs. These receptors came from a man between 60 and 75 years old with colorectal cancer.

The chain is built from TRBV18 and TRBJ2-7; unclear D gene. CDR1 is KGHSH, CDR2 LQKENI, per germline. The length of the CDR3 is 13 residues. The V and J ends lost 5 bases and 2 bases respectively, with 10 bases between them. As DNA, the CDR3 is TGTGCCAGCTCAAGCGACACGACCTACGAGCAGTACTTC. Translation gives CASSSDTTYEQYF.

The V call is TRBV6-5, the J call TRBJ1-5; TRBD1 matches at 9 bases. The CDR3 has 14 amino acids. V was pared by 6 bases and J by 2 bases, with 2 bases of the junction left unmatched. Germline V gives CDR1 MNHEY, CDR2 SVGAGI. The CDR3 bases are TGTGCCAGCAGCCGGGACAGGGGCAATCAGCCCCAGCATTTT. Protein product: CASSRDRGNQPQHF.

The chain is built from TRBV12-3 or TRBV12-4 and TRBJ2-7; D could derive from TRBD1 or TRBD2 (6 bases each). Trimming left V 1 base short and J 9 bases short, with 13 bases between. The CDR3 consists of 13 residues. The CDR3 is CASSLEEGVSQYF. In DNA form, the CDR3 reads TGTGCCAGCAGTTTAGAGGAGGGGGTTTCGCAGTACTTC.

This clone was counted once. The V call is TRBV11-1, the J call TRBJ1-1; weak D call: TRBD1 (5 bases). This CDR3 comprises 14 residues. CDR1 and CDR2 from the germline V gene are SGHAT and FQDESV (reference sequence). V was trimmed by 5 bases and J by 4 bases, leaving 14 bases between them. CDR3 loop: CASSPGRGGTEAFF. The CDR3 DNA follows: TGTGCCAGCAGCCCCGGGCGGGGCGGCACTGAAGCTTTCTTT.